This T cell receptor (beta chain) was sequenced for a study of metastatic and nonmetastatic thyroid tumors. No patient received treatment before thyroid surgery. Germline V gene lookup returns CDR1 MDHEN and CDR2 SYDVKM. The ends lost 0 bases at V and 6 bases at J; junction bases unmatched: 8. The CDR3 extends over 16 amino acids. Using MiXCR, TCRdb re-called clones from the PCR reads. The sample includes fewer than 45,000 clones, roughly 20% of them seen just once. This clone has more than one count but fewer than ten. The receptor was derived from a female donor with papillary thyroid cancer or a benign thyroid nodule (not recorded which). Some clones in this sample may be carry-over from other donors' samples. The specimen sequenced was blood. The chain couples TRBV28 to TRBJ2-7; 10 bases map to TRBD2. The CDR3 here is CASSLWTLAGKPEQYF. The CDR3 nucleotides are TGTGCCAGCAGTTTATGGACACTAGCGGGAAAGCCCGAGCAGTACTTC.